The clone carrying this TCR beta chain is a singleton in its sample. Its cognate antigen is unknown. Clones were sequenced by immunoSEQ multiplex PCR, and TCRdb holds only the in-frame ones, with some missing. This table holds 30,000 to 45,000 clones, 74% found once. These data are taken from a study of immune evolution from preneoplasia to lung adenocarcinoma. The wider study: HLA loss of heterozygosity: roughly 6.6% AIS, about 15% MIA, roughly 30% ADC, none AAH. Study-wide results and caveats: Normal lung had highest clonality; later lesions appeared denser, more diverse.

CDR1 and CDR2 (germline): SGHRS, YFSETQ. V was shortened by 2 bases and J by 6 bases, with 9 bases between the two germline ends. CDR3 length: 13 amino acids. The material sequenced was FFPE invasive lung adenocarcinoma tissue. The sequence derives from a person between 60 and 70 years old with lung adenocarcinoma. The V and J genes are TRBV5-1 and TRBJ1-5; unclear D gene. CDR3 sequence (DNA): TGCGCCAGCAGCTTTGACGGCTCTCAGCCCCAGCATTTT. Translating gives CASSFDGSQPQHF.